This passage covers 10 T cell receptor beta chains from one sample sequenced in a study of T-cell memory formation after mild COVID-19. TCRdb recomputed calls from the 5' RACE reads with MiXCR, one row per CDR3 protein. Here the sample spans around 530,000 distinct CDR3 sequences, 20% to 25% being singletons. Sequenced: PBMCs or a T cell subset sorted from them (not recorded which). The origin of the receptors is an adult woman who had mild COVID-19 (a few samples of this study predate the infection). Cell type and time point are not known.

This clonotype showed up just a few times. The chain uses TRBV7-9 and TRBJ2-7; TRBD2 agrees at 11 bases. The CDR3 runs to 15 residues. V lost 4 bases to trimming and J lost 4 bases; unmatched junction nucleotides: 6. Germline lookup yields CDR1 SEHNR and CDR2 FQNEAQ (reference sequence). The CDR3 loop is CASSWGLAELYEQYF. The CDR3 DNA is TGTGCCAGCAGCTGGGGACTAGCGGAGCTTTACGAGCAGTACTTC.

The chain has TRBV11-2 and TRBJ2-7, with TRBD2 as a possible D gene (5 bases). This CDR3 has 19 residues. The V end lost 5 bases, the J end lost 1 base, and 27 bases lay between the germline ends. Germline CDR1 SGHAT, CDR2 FQNNGV. For the CDR3, the DNA is TGTGCCAGCAGCCCCCATCGTCTGCTTACGCTAGCTCCTTCCTACGAGCAGTACTTC. Translation gives CASSPHRLLTLAPSYEQYF.

This clonotype has a handful of counts. The chain combines TRBV5-1 with TRBJ1-4; D perhaps matches TRBD1 (5 bases). The CDR3 consists of 15 residues. Germline V gives CDR1 SGHRS, CDR2 YFSETQ. Trimming removed 0 bases from V and 4 bases from J, with 10 bases in between. Written as DNA, the CDR3 is TGCGCCAGCAGCTTGGCCGGGACGGGTAATGAAAAACTGTTTTTT. This gives the protein CASSLAGTGNEKLFF.

The chain recombines TRBV24-1 with TRBJ2-5; 12 nucleotides agree with TRBD2. CDR3 length: 16 residues. J gave up 6 bases and V 3 bases, and 7 bases lay outside the gene matches. Germline CDR1 and CDR2: KGHDR and SFDVKD. The CDR3 loop reads CATSDATSGSRQTQYF. The CDR3 coding sequence is TGTGCCACCAGTGATGCGACTAGCGGGAGTAGACAGACCCAGTACTTC.

The sample holds one count of this clonotype. The chain combines TRBV24-1 with TRBJ1-1, with D tentatively TRBD1 (5 bases). Germline V CDR1 and CDR2: KGHDR, SFDVKD. CDR3 length equals 13 residues. Trimming left V 9 bases short and J 4 bases short, with 14 bases between. The CDR3 nucleotides read TGTGCCACCCGGGGGGATACGGGCACTGAAGCTTTCTTT. Protein sequence: CATRGDTGTEAFF.

This clonotype was observed a handful of times. The chain combines TRBV6-5 with TRBJ1-4, with 7 bases matching TRBD1. J gave up 4 bases and V 8 bases, and 7 bases lay outside the gene matches. From germline, CDR1 is MNHEY and CDR2 SVGAGI. CDR3 length: 14 amino acids. The CDR3 region has the DNA TGTGCCAGCCGCACAGGGGCCCGTAATGAAAAACTGTTTTTT. As protein: CASRTGARNEKLFF.

This clonotype was picked up many times. The V and J genes are TRBV3-1 and TRBJ2-1; tentatively, D is TRBD1 or TRBD2 (5 bases each). The CDR3 runs to 15 residues. V lost 4 bases and J 9 bases, leaving 19 bases between the germline ends. Germline V gene lookup returns CDR1 LGHDT and CDR2 YNNKEL (reference sequence). This CDR3 reads CASSLARTGHIEQFF. The CDR3, as DNA: TGTGCCAGCAGCCTAGCGCGCACCGGACACATTGAGCAGTTCTTC.

This clonotype showed up just a few times. This chain uses TRBV5-1 with TRBJ2-1; 7 bases are a match to TRBD2. After removal of 0 bases from V and 7 bases from J, the junction contained 7 bases not matched to a gene. The CDR3 loop spans 15 amino acids. Germline V CDR1 and CDR2: SGHRS, YFSETQ. The DNA for the CDR3 is TGCGCCAGCAGCTTGGCGGGAGGTTCTTTGAATGAGCAGTTCTTC. Its protein is CASSLAGGSLNEQFF.

This clonotype was detected a few times. V and J are TRBV7-3 and TRBJ2-7; D remains ambiguous. CDR1 is SGHTA, CDR2 FQGTGA, per germline. V was cut by 0 bases and J by 2 bases, with 8 bases left in between. The length of the CDR3 is 14 residues. This chain's CDR3 is CASSLTNSAYEQYF. The CDR3 DNA is TGTGCCAGCAGCTTAACTAACAGCGCCTACGAGCAGTACTTC.

This CDR3 reads CASSQEGGRPYEQYF. The DNA of the CDR3 is TGCGCCAGCAGCCAAGAGGGCGGCAGGCCCTACGAGCAGTACTTC. The V gene is TRBV4-1, the J gene TRBJ2-7; the D is unclear. Germline loops: CDR1 MGHRA, CDR2 YSYEKL. Trimming took off 0 bases at V and 2 bases at J, with 11 bases between the two ends. This CDR3 contains 15 residues.